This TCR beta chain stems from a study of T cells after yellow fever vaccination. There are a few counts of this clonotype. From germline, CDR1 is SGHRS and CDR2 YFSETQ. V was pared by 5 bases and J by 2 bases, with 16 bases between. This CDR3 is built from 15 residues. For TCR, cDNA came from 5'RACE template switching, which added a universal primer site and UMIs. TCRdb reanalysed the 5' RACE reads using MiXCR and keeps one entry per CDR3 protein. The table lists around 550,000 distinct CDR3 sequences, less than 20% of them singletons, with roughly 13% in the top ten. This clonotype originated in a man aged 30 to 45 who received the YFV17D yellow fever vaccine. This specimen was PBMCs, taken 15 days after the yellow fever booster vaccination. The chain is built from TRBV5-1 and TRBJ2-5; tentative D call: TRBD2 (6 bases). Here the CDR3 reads CASRLRGLAQETQYF. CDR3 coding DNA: TGCGCCAGCAGACTGCGGGGTTTGGCACAAGAGACCCAGTACTTC.